A selection of T cell receptor beta chains follows, all from one sample in a study of beta chain features in type 1 diabetes. Profiling relied on immunoSEQ multiplex PCR, and the TCRdb table lists in-frame clones only, not all of them. The table shows 500,000 to 700,000 clones, with roughly a sixth occurring only once. Sequencing input: naive CD4+ T cells from blood. All receptors derive from a man aged 18 to 30 in good health. CDR3s include the opening cysteine and the closing phenylalanine or tryptophan. D genes are given only for firm matches. Not all rows give a size; the values are once, few, many and, for expanded clones, a class.

J,V,size,D,CDR3,DNA
TRBJ2-3,TRBV7-9,few,TRBD2,CASSPPRAGRVRDTQYF,TGTGCCAGCAGCCCACCCCGGGCAGGGAGGGTTCGGGATACGCAGTATTTT
TRBJ2-3,TRBV4-3,-,TRBD2,CASSRRGVTDTQYF,TGCGCCAGCAGCCGGCGGGGGGTCACAGATACGCAGTATTTT
TRBJ1-1,TRBV7-3,few,-,CASSFGTTEAFF,TGTGCCAGCAGCTTTGGGACCACTGAAGCTTTCTTT
TRBJ2-5,TRBV28,few,-,CASSFGGETQYF,TGTGCCAGCAGTTTCGGGGGAGAGACCCAGTACTTC
TRBJ2-2,TRBV9,-,-,CASSGSGGVGGNTGELFF,TGTGCCAGCAGCGGAAGCGGAGGGGTCGGCGGGAACACCGGGGAGCTGTTTTTT
TRBJ1-2,TRBV5-1,-,-,CASSLDRPGGYTF,TGCGCCAGCAGCTTGGACAGGCCGGGTGGCTACACCTTC
TRBJ2-1,TRBV29-1,-,TRBD2,CSASTRLAGGLSSYNEQFF,TGCAGCGCTTCCACGAGGCTAGCGGGAGGGCTTAGCTCCTACAATGAGCAGTTCTTC
TRBJ1-1,TRBV4-1,-,-,CASSQLRAGRSQWVAFF,TGCGCCAGCAGCCAACTAAGGGCAGGGCGCAGCCAATGGGTCGCTTTCTTT
TRBJ1-2,TRBV4-3,-,TRBD1,CASSQEAAGGGGYTF,TGCGCCAGCAGCCAAGAGGCGGCAGGGGGCGGCGGCTACACCTTC
TRBJ2-2,TRBV5-1,-,-,CASSVRTYGELFF,TGCGCCAGCAGCGTTAGGACTTACGGGGAGCTGTTTTTT
TRBJ1-5,TRBV18,-,-,CASSPDVLQPQHF,TGTGCCAGCTCACCAGACGTTCTTCAGCCCCAGCATTTT
TRBJ2-2,TRBV6-6,-,TRBD2,CASRRLAGNLDGELFF,TGTGCCAGCAGGAGACTAGCGGGAAACCTCGACGGGGAGCTGTTTTTT
TRBJ2-3,TRBV5-6,few,-,CASSQTGADTQYF,TGTGCCAGCAGCCAGACGGGGGCAGATACGCAGTATTTT
TRBJ1-1,TRBV4-2,-,TRBD1,CASSQDRGHTRTEAFF,TGTGCCAGCAGCCAAGACAGGGGGCATACACGGACTGAAGCTTTCTTT
TRBJ1-5,TRBV7-2,few,-,CASSLKGPDQPQHF,TGTGCCAGCAGCTTAAAGGGACCCGATCAGCCCCAGCATTTT
TRBJ2-7,TRBV28,-,TRBD1,CASSPPGGSKPSEQYF,TGTGCCAGCAGTCCTCCAGGGGGCTCAAAGCCTAGCGAGCAGTACTTC
TRBJ2-1,TRBV9,few,TRBD2,CASSVGRRGAPWNEQFF,TGTGCCAGCAGCGTAGGAAGGCGGGGGGCTCCTTGGAATGAGCAGTTCTTC
TRBJ1-1,TRBV5-1,-,-,CASSMRGDTEAFF,TGCGCCAGCTCGATGAGGGGCGACACTGAAGCTTTCTTT
TRBJ1-3,TRBV29-1,-,-,CSVEAHSGNTIYF,TGCAGCGTTGAAGCCCACTCTGGAAACACCATATATTTT
TRBJ2-3,TRBV25-1,-,-,CASRGTSTDTQYF,TGTGCCAGCAGGGGGACTAGCACAGATACGCAGTATTTT
TRBJ2-1,TRBV7-2,few,TRBD2,CASSPRGTSGGNEQFF,TGTGCCAGCAGCCCCAGGGGAACTAGCGGGGGCAATGAGCAGTTCTTC
TRBJ1-2,TRBV29-1,-,-,CSVTGLNYGYTF,TGCAGCGTCACAGGGTTGAACTATGGCTACACCTTC
TRBJ1-3,TRBV7-2,-,-,CASSLVTGFGNTIYF,TGTGCCAGCAGCTTAGTCACTGGTTTTGGAAACACCATATATTTT
TRBJ2-5,TRBV2,few,TRBD1,CASSGGQGQETQYF,TGTGCCAGCAGTGGGGGACAGGGTCAAGAGACCCAGTACTTC
TRBJ1-1,TRBV6-5,once,-,CASRTTGTKNTEAFF,TGTGCCAGCAGAACCACCGGGACAAAGAACACTGAAGCTTTCTTT
TRBJ1-1,TRBV7-3,few,TRBD1,CASSPGQRNTEAFF,TGTGCCAGCAGCCCGGGACAGAGGAACACTGAAGCTTTCTTT
TRBJ2-4,TRBV2,-,-,CASNREVPSRNIQYF,TGTGCCAGCAACCGCGAGGTGCCGAGTCGAAACATTCAGTACTTC
TRBJ2-3,TRBV7-2,few,-,CASSPEVDTQYF,TGTGCCAGCAGCCCCGAGGTAGATACGCAGTATTTT
TRBJ2-1,TRBV7-9,-,TRBD1,CASSLAGSDRGHEQFF,TGTGCCAGCAGCTTAGCGGGATCGGACAGGGGGCATGAGCAGTTCTTC
TRBJ2-7,TRBV7-4,-,-,CASSLASKGRPTYEQYF,TGTGCCAGCAGCTTAGCTTCCAAAGGCAGGCCGACCTACGAGCAGTACTTC
TRBJ1-2,TRBV9,-,-,CASSPPTEGYGYTF,TGTGCCAGCAGCCCACCCACAGAGGGATATGGCTACACCTTC
TRBJ1-2,TRBV4-3,few,-,CASSQVSESDGYTF,TGCGCCAGCAGCCAAGTGTCCGAGTCAGATGGCTACACCTTC
TRBJ2-2,TRBV29-1,-,-,CSVRSGGANTGELFF,TGCAGCGTTCGAAGCGGAGGTGCGAACACCGGGGAGCTGTTTTTT
TRBJ2-2,TRBV9,-,TRBD2,CASSVSLSGSSGELFF,TGTGCCAGCAGCGTCTCACTTAGCGGGAGTTCCGGGGAGCTGTTTTTT
TRBJ2-5,TRBV10-3,-,-,CAISVDAQETQYF,TGTGCCATCAGTGTGGACGCTCAAGAGACCCAGTACTTC
TRBJ2-2,TRBV7-2,-,TRBD2,CASSGSGGRSNTGELFF,TGTGCCAGCAGCGGGAGCGGGGGGCGATCGAACACCGGGGAGCTGTTTTTT
TRBJ1-6,TRBV28,-,-,CASSSGLHNSPLHF,TGTGCCAGCAGTTCGGGCCTCCATAATTCACCCCTCCACTTT
TRBJ2-5,TRBV6-5,few,TRBD2,CASSWRGGETQYF,TGTGCCAGCAGTTGGCGGGGAGGGGAGACCCAGTACTTC
TRBJ2-5,TRBV7-3,few,TRBD1,CASSPVAGQGQETQYF,TGTGCCAGCAGCCCCGTGGCGGGACAGGGTCAAGAGACCCAGTACTTC
TRBJ1-2,TRBV2,-,TRBD1,CASSDRLGTGESYTF,TGTGCCAGCAGTGATAGGTTGGGGACAGGGGAGAGCTACACCTTC
TRBJ1-4,TRBV4-2,-,-,CASSAITRGYYEKLFF,TGTGCCAGCAGCGCAATAACCAGAGGATATTATGAAAAACTGTTTTTT
TRBJ2-1,TRBV28,-,TRBD1,CASSLPGTGRRNEQFF,TGTGCCAGCAGTTTGCCCGGGACAGGTAGGAGGAATGAGCAGTTCTTC
TRBJ2-5,TRBV5-5,-,-,CASSPRLETQYF,TGTGCCAGCAGCCCAAGACTGGAGACCCAGTACTTC
TRBJ2-7,TRBV28,few,-,CASSLSVHEQYF,TGTGCCAGCAGTTTGAGTGTTCACGAGCAGTACTTC
TRBJ2-1,TRBV28,few,-,CASSLWRWPDTSYNEQFF,TGTGCCAGCAGTTTATGGAGGTGGCCGGACACCTCCTACAATGAGCAGTTCTTC
TRBJ1-1,TRBV6-5,-,-,CASSLPATNTEAFF,TGTGCCAGCAGTTTGCCGGCGACGAACACTGAAGCTTTCTTT
TRBJ2-1,TRBV5-1,-,-,CASTTRSANEQFF,TGCGCCAGCACCACCCGGTCCGCGAATGAGCAGTTCTTC
TRBJ2-1,TRBV27,-,TRBD2,CASSLRTAGGYNEQFF,TGTGCCAGCAGTTTAAGAACCGCGGGAGGCTACAATGAGCAGTTCTTC
TRBJ2-1,TRBV5-1,few,-,CASSPFAGWMNEQFF,TGCGCCAGCAGCCCTTTTGCGGGATGGATGAATGAGCAGTTCTTC
TRBJ2-7,TRBV7-2,-,TRBD2,CASSPGLAGTYEQYF,TGTGCCAGCAGCCCCGGACTAGCGGGCACCTACGAGCAGTACTTC
TRBJ2-7,TRBV30,-,TRBD1,CAWMRQGLDEQYF,TGTGCCTGGATGAGACAGGGCCTCGACGAGCAGTACTTC
TRBJ2-1,TRBV5-1,few,TRBD2,CASSPTSGRAIEQFF,TGCGCCAGCAGCCCGACTAGCGGGAGGGCCATTGAGCAGTTCTTC
TRBJ1-1,TRBV11-2,-,TRBD1,CASSTGTGGTEAFF,TGTGCCAGCAGCACCGGGACAGGAGGGACTGAAGCTTTCTTT
TRBJ2-7,TRBV19,-,TRBD2,CASRMPAGGPEQYF,TGTGCCAGCAGAATGCCAGCGGGAGGGCCCGAGCAGTACTTC
TRBJ2-5,TRBV2,-,-,CASSERETQYF,TGTGCCAGCAGTGAACGAGAGACCCAGTACTTC
TRBJ1-2,TRBV6-5,-,-,CASRQPGTGHGYTF,TGTGCCAGCAGACAACCCGGAACAGGGCATGGCTACACCTTC
TRBJ2-2,TRBV4-3,-,-,CASSQVGANTGELFF,TGCGCCAGCAGCCAAGTGGGAGCGAACACCGGGGAGCTGTTTTTT
TRBJ1-5,TRBV7-2,-,-,CASSLGMGINQPQHF,TGTGCCAGCAGCTTAGGTATGGGAATAAATCAGCCCCAGCATTTT
TRBJ2-7,TRBV7-2,-,-,CASSLAVGGLYEQYF,TGTGCCAGCAGCTTAGCGGTGGGGGGACTCTACGAGCAGTACTTC